Below are 21 T cell receptor beta chains sequenced from a single sample in a study of shared clonotypes between healthy human individuals. Generated by immunoSEQ multiplex PCR, the TCRdb table keeps only in-frame clones and is missing some. This sample has about 590,000 clones, with just under 97% found just once. Naive CD8 cells comprised CD45RO-negative, CCR7-positively selected cells, excluding terminally differentiated effector memory CD45RA+ cells. The material sequenced was naive CD8+ T cells sorted from blood. The receptors stem from a woman in her twenties or thirties in good health.

This rearrangement joins TRBV7-9 to TRBJ2-7; 10 bases line up with TRBD1. This CDR3 has 15 residues. Per germline, CDR1 SEHNR and CDR2 FQNEAQ (reference sequence). The J segment lost 3 bases and the V segment lost 3 bases, leaving 5 bases of the junction unmatched. CDR3 region: CASSFPGQGIYEQYF. The CDR3 DNA is TGTGCCAGCAGCTTCCCGGGACAGGGGATCTACGAGCAGTACTTC.

This clone is a singleton in its sample. The genes are TRBV6-6 and TRBJ1-5, with D tentatively TRBD1 (6 bases). The CDR3 totals 14 residues. V gave up 7 bases and J gave up 7 bases, with 17 bases separating them. Germline values: CDR1 MNHNY, CDR2 SVGAGI (reference sequence). The CDR3 is CASNPGAGDQPQHF. The CDR3, as DNA: TGTGCCAGCAATCCAGGGGCAGGGGACCAGCCCCAGCATTTT.

This chain connects TRBV19 to TRBJ2-7; 9 bases line up with TRBD2. The trim removed 4 bases at V and 7 bases at J, leaving 5 bases unmatched. Germline V gene lookup returns CDR1 LNHDA and CDR2 SQIVND (reference sequence). The CDR3 totals 13 residues. CDR3: CASSRLAGYEQYF. The CDR3 coding sequence is TGTGCCAGTAGTAGGCTAGCGGGATATGAGCAGTACTTC.

This chain connects TRBV2 to TRBJ2-7; the match to TRBD2 covers 8 bases. The V and J ends lost 6 bases and 3 bases, in that order; junction bases with no gene match: 4. The CDR3 length is 13 residues. The germline CDR1 and CDR2 sequences are SNHLY and FYNNEI. CDR3 loop: CASRDGTSYEQYF. CDR3 nucleotide sequence: TGTGCCAGCAGAGATGGGACTAGCTACGAGCAGTACTTC.

The CDR3 DNA is TGTGCCAGCAGTGAAGCTTCTTACCCGCCCCAGCATTTT. This gives the protein CASSEASYPPQHF. The genes are TRBV6-1 and TRBJ1-5, with D unresolved. The CDR3 covers 13 residues. In germline, CDR1 is MNHNS, CDR2 SASEGT. V was shortened by 0 bases and J by 9 bases, with 9 bases between the two germline ends.

The rearrangement joins TRBV14 to TRBJ1-1, with no clear D. This CDR3 has 13 residues. Per germline, CDR1 SGHDN and CDR2 FVKESK. With 4 bases removed from V and 7 bases from J, the gap between germline ends came to 13 bases. CDR3 sequence: CASSLTMGSEAFF. For the CDR3, the DNA is TGTGCCAGCAGCCTCACGATGGGAAGTGAAGCTTTCTTT.

In DNA, the CDR3 is TGTGCCAGCAGTGAACGGGTCAGGGCGGTCACTGAAGCTTTCTTT. Its translation is CASSERVRAVTEAFF. The chain links TRBV6-1 to TRBJ1-1; TRBD1 is a possible D gene (5 bases). Germline loops: CDR1 MNHNS, CDR2 SASEGT. The CDR3 is made up of 15 amino acids. Trimming stripped 2 bases from V and 4 bases from J, with 14 bases between.

Notes on this clone: Other DNA sequences from this sample encode an identical CDR3 as well. The chain is built from TRBV7-9 and TRBJ2-7; possibly TRBD2 for D (5 bases). With 4 bases removed from V and 1 base from J, the gap between germline ends came to 8 bases. Per the germline V gene, CDR1 is SEHNR and CDR2 is FQNEAQ (reference sequence). This CDR3 is built from 13 residues. CDR3 in amino acids: CASSSRGSYEQYF. The CDR3 region has the DNA TGTGCCAGCAGCTCGAGAGGGTCCTACGAGCAGTACTTC.

V gene TRBV6-9 combines with J gene TRBJ2-1; 7 bases fit TRBD2. CDR3 length equals 17 residues. Germline CDR1 is MNHGY and CDR2 is SVAAGI. V lost 7 bases, J lost 6 bases, and 18 bases stayed unmatched. The CDR3 nucleotides are TGTGCCAGCACCTTAAGTGGGAGGGCGATTGGGGTCAATGAGCAGTTCTTC. Translation gives CASTLSGRAIGVNEQFF.

This chain links TRBV9 with TRBJ1-1, with no clear D. Germline CDR1 reads SGDLS; CDR2 reads YYNGEE. Trimming stripped 0 bases from V and 9 bases from J, with 12 bases between. The CDR3 length is 13 residues. The CDR3 bases are TGTGCCAGCAGCGTAGATTCAGAGGGCAAAGCTTTCTTT. Translation: CASSVDSEGKAFF.

V and J are TRBV19 and TRBJ2-1, with 9 bases matching TRBD1. CDR1 and CDR2 from the germline V gene are LNHDA and SQIVND (reference sequence). CDR3 size: 15 residues. J was trimmed by 4 bases and V by 6 bases; bases with no gene match: 7. The CDR3 nucleotides read TGTGCCAGTAGCCCCCCGGGACAGGGATACAATGAGCAGTTCTTC. The encoded protein is CASSPPGQGYNEQFF.

This rearrangement joins TRBV15 to TRBJ2-5, with 11 bases matching TRBD2. The trim removed 0 bases at V and 13 bases at J, leaving 10 bases unmatched. From germline, CDR1 is LNHNV and CDR2 YYDKDF (reference sequence). This CDR3 contains 15 residues. The CDR3 sequence is CATSRDIVAGGRLYF. DNA for the CDR3: TGTGCCACCAGCAGAGATATAGTAGCGGGAGGGCGTTTGTACTTC.

The gene calls are TRBV7-9 and TRBJ2-7, with TRBD2 matching 8 bases. This CDR3 has 16 amino acids. V was clipped by 4 bases and J by 4 bases; unmatched bases: 12. CDR1 and CDR2 (germline): SEHNR, FQNEAQ (reference sequence). CDR3 in amino acids: CASSSHGGSGKYEQYF. In DNA, the CDR3 is TGTGCCAGCAGCTCCCACGGGGGTAGCGGGAAGTACGAGCAGTACTTC. The full variable domain, in which reference TRBV7-9 and TRBJ2-7 provide the parts outside the CDR3, is DTGVSQNPRHKITKRGQNVTFRCDPISEHNRLYWYRQTLGQGPEFLTYFQNEAQLEKSRLLSDRFSAERPKGSFSTLEIQRTEQGDSAMYLCASSSHGGSGKYEQYFGPGTRLTVT.

This rearrangement joins TRBV5-6 to TRBJ2-2; 9 positions agree with TRBD1. The CDR3 runs to 16 residues. The V gene end was trimmed by 4 bases and the J gene end by 4 bases; junction bases not matched to a gene: 8. The germline V gene encodes CDR1 SGHDT and CDR2 YYEEEE. The CDR3 is CASSVNLQGATGELFF. In nucleotides, the CDR3 is TGTGCCAGCAGCGTCAACTTACAGGGGGCCACCGGGGAGCTGTTTTTT.

The chain is built from TRBV28 and TRBJ2-1, with 9 bases lining up with TRBD2. The CDR3 has 16 residues. CDR1 MDHEN and CDR2 SYDVKM come from the germline V gene. The V segment lost 4 bases and the J segment 13 bases; nucleotides outside the gene matches: 17. The CDR3 region has the DNA TGTGCCAGCAGTTCAACGACTAGCGGTATACTTTACTTCCAGTTCTTC. The encoded protein is CASSSTTSGILYFQFF.

The CDR3 spells CASSSGLGLDTQYF. CDR3 in DNA: TGTGCCAGCAGTTCTGGACTGGGTTTAGATACGCAGTATTTT. J is TRBJ2-3 and V is TRBV7-9; maybe TRBD2 (5 bases). The CDR3 runs 14 residues. CDR1 SEHNR and CDR2 FQNEAQ come from the germline V gene (reference sequence). V was clipped by 6 bases and J by 5 bases, with 15 bases between them.

The J gene is TRBJ1-2, the V gene TRBV10-3, with D maybe TRBD1 (6 bases). The CDR3 totals 14 residues. V shed 4 bases and J shed 5 bases, with 14 bases lying between them. Germline loops: CDR1 ENHRY, CDR2 SYGVKD. CDR3 protein: CAISAGAGGYGYTF. The CDR3 DNA reads TGTGCCATCAGTGCGGGGGCGGGTGGGTATGGCTACACCTTC.

Written as DNA, the CDR3 is TGTGCCAGCAGTTTTTACGACGGACACAATCAGCCCCAGCATTTT. Translating gives CASSFYDGHNQPQHF. This sequence joins TRBV28 and TRBJ1-5, with D maybe TRBD1 (5 bases). This CDR3 has 15 amino acids. V was shortened by 3 bases and J by 3 bases, with 12 bases between the two germline ends. CDR1 and CDR2 (germline): MDHEN, SYDVKM. Full variable domain (missing parts from reference TRBV28 and TRBJ1-5): DVKVTQSSRYLVKRTGEKVFLECVQDMDHENMFWYRQDPGLGLRLIYFSYDVKMKEKGDIPEGYSVSREKKERFSLILESASTNQTSMYLCASSFYDGHNQPQHFGDGTRLSIL.

V is TRBV7-9 and J is TRBJ2-4, with 7 bases identical to TRBD2. V shed 5 bases, J shed 0 bases, and the junction held 7 bases outside the gene matches. This CDR3 is 16 amino acids long. CDR1 is SEHNR, CDR2 FQNEAQ, per germline (reference sequence). CDR3 nucleotides: TGTGCCAGCAGCCAAACTAGCGACGAAGCCAAAAACATTCAGTACTTC. Translating gives CASSQTSDEAKNIQYF.

The chain employs TRBV19 and TRBJ2-5; D is undetermined. Trimming cost V 5 bases and J 5 bases, with 12 bases left between them. The CDR3 loop spans 13 amino acids. Germline V CDR1 and CDR2: LNHDA, SQIVND (reference sequence). CDR3 nucleotides: TGTGCCAGTAGTCTTGATGGTGCCGAGACCCAGTACTTC. This encodes CASSLDGAETQYF. The whole variable domain, remainder taken from reference TRBV19 and TRBJ2-5, is DGGITQSPKYLFRKEGQNVTLSCEQNLNHDAMYWYRQDPGQGLRLIYYSQIVNDFQKGDIAEGYSVSREKKESFPLTVTSAQKNPTAFYLCASSLDGAETQYFGPGTRLLVL.

The chain combines TRBV19 with TRBJ2-1, with TRBD2 matching over 13 bases. Germline V gene data show CDR1 as LNHDA and CDR2 as SQIVND (reference sequence). The CDR3 totals 18 residues. V trimming: 1 base; J trimming: 6 bases; junction bases outside the gene matches: 9. The DNA of the CDR3 is TGTGCCAGTAGTATAGGATTACTAGCGGGAGGGCCGAGCAATGAGCAGTTCTTC. Translated: CASSIGLLAGGPSNEQFF. Full variable domain (missing parts from reference TRBV19 and TRBJ2-1): DGGITQSPKYLFRKEGQNVTLSCEQNLNHDAMYWYRQDPGQGLRLIYYSQIVNDFQKGDIAEGYSVSREKKESFPLTVTSAQKNPTAFYLCASSIGLLAGGPSNEQFFGPGTRLTVL.